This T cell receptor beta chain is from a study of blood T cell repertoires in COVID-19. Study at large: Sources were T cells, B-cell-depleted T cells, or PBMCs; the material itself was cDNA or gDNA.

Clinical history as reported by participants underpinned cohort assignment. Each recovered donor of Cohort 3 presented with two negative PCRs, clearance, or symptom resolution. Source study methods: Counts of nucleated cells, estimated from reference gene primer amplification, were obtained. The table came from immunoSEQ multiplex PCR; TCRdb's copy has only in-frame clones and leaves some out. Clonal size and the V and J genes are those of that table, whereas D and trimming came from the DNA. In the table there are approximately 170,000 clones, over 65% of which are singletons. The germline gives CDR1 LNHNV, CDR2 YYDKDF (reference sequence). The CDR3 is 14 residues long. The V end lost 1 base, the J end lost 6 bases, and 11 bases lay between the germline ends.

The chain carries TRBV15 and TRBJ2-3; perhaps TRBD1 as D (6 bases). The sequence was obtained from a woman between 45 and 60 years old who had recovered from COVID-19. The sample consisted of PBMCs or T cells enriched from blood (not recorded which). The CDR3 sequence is CATSRGAQGDTQYF. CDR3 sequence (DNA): TGTGCCACCAGCAGAGGGGCCCAGGGGGATACGCAGTATTTT.